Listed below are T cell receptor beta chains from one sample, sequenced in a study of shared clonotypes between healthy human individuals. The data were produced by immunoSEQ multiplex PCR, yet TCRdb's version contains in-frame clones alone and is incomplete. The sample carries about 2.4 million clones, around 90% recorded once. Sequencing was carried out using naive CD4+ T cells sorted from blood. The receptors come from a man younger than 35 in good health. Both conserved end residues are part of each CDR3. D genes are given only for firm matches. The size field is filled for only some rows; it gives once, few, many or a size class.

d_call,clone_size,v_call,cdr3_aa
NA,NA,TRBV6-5,CASISNPGQGAEAFF
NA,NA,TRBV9,CASSTSPSGEQFF
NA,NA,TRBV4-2,CASSQDGLYQPQHF
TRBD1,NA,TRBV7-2,CASSSGTGPTYEQYF
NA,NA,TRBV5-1,CASSLDPPSLGYNEQFF
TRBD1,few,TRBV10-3,CAISNRGANSPLHF
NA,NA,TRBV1,CTSSQAPGLAGESAWGNEQFF
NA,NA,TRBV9,CASSLSGQNYGYTF
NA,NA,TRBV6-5,CASSQGLGGYTF
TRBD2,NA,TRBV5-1,CASRTSGDLYEQYF
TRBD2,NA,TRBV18,CASSPAGGPGDTQYF
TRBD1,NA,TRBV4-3,CASSLTGAYGYTF
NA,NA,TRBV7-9,CASSLGGTGANVLTF
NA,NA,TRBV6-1,CASSEAGGFIQPQHF
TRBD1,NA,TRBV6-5,CASSSSGQGIRGYTF
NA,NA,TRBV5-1,CASSLVGGRENIQYF
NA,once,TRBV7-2,CASSLVVTNTGELFF
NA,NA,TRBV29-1,CSVESPPTGLNTEAFF
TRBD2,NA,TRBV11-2,CASSLRVLAGVRETQYF
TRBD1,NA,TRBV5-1,CASSQAGTGVGPSSYNSPLHF
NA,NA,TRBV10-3,CATTPAGNYGYTF
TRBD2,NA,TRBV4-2,CASSQDRLAGSNTGELFF
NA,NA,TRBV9,CASNLFSSTDTQYF
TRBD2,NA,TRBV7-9,CASSRIAGGRHPYEQYF
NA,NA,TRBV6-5,CARIVMGNDTEAFF
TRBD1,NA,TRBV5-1,CASGQTGGDYGYTF